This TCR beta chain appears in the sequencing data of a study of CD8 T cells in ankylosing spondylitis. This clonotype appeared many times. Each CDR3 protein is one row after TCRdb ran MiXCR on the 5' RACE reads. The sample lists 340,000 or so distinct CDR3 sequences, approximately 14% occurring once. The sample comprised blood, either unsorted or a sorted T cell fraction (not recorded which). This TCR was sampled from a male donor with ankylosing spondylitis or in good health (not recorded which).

CDR3 sequence (DNA): TGTGCCAGCAGTCCCGGTGAGGGACAGGGATCCAACTACAATGAGCAGTTCTTC. Encoded protein: CASSPGEGQGSNYNEQFF. V gene TRBV12-3 or TRBV12-4 combines with J gene TRBJ2-1; 9 bases are a match to TRBD1. With 5 bases clipped from V and 3 bases from J, the junction kept 14 bases outside the gene matches. The CDR3 spans 18 residues.